These T cell receptor beta chains were read from a single sample in a study of blood T cells in healthy people across ages. MiXCR, applied by TCRdb to the 5' RACE reads, yields one record per CDR3 protein. Among around 580,000 distinct CDR3 sequences listed, 40% to 55% were seen once. Sequenced material: blood. The receptors shown here come from an elderly man in good health. CDR3s include the opening cysteine and the closing phenylalanine or tryptophan. A D gene is named only where the DNA matches it firmly. Only some rows state a clone size, as once, few, many or a class for expanded clones.

CDR3 protein: CASSALQMNTEAFF
CDR3 DNA: TGTGCCAGCAGTGCATTACAGATGAACACTGAAGCTTTCTTT
J gene: TRBJ1-1
D gene: -
V gene: TRBV2
CDR3 length: 14
clone size: -

CDR3 protein: CASSDTGTGGEKLFF
CDR3 DNA: TGTGCCAGCAGTGACACCGGGACAGGGGGTGAAAAACTGTTTTTT
J gene: TRBJ1-4
D gene: TRBD1
V gene: TRBV25-1
CDR3 length: 15
clone size: -

CDR3 protein: CASSHGLEGYTF
CDR3 DNA: TGTGCCAGCAGTCACGGATTAGAAGGCTACACCTTC
J gene: TRBJ1-2
D gene: -
V gene: TRBV6-6
CDR3 length: 12
clone size: many

CDR3 protein: CSARWTGTYNEQFF
CDR3 DNA: TGCAGTGCTAGATGGACAGGCACCTACAATGAGCAGTTCTTC
J gene: TRBJ2-1
D gene: TRBD1
V gene: TRBV20-1
CDR3 length: 14
clone size: -

CDR3 protein: CASSFFDRGAYEQYF
CDR3 DNA: TGTGCCAGCAGCTTCTTCGACAGGGGGGCCTACGAGCAGTACTTC
J gene: TRBJ2-7
D gene: TRBD1
V gene: TRBV5-6
CDR3 length: 15
clone size: -

CDR3 protein: CGLCSSYEQYF
CDR3 DNA: TGCGGTCTATGTAGCTCCTACGAGCAGTACTTC
J gene: TRBJ2-7
D gene: -
V gene: TRBV20-1
CDR3 length: 11
clone size: -

CDR3 protein: CATLRGDTGELFF
CDR3 DNA: TGTGCCACCCTCAGGGGGGACACCGGGGAGCTGTTTTTT
J gene: TRBJ2-2
D gene: -
V gene: TRBV28
CDR3 length: 13
clone size: -

CDR3 protein: CSARYSLGDTGNNEQFF
CDR3 DNA: TGCAGTGCTAGATATAGTTTGGGGGACACGGGGAACAATGAGCAGTTCTTC
J gene: TRBJ2-1
D gene: -
V gene: TRBV20-1
CDR3 length: 17
clone size: -

CDR3 protein: CSARRLAAASYVQYF
CDR3 DNA: TGCAGTGCTAGACGACTAGCGGCTGCATCCTACGTGCAGTACTTC
J gene: TRBJ2-7
D gene: TRBD2
V gene: TRBV20-1
CDR3 length: 15
clone size: few

CDR3 protein: CASKPSTGEETQYF
CDR3 DNA: TGTGCCAGCAAACCCTCAACAGGGGAAGAGACCCAGTACTTC
J gene: TRBJ2-5
D gene: TRBD1
V gene: TRBV12-3/TRBV12-4
CDR3 length: 14
clone size: -

CDR3 protein: CSGRTPSYNEQFF
CDR3 DNA: TGCAGCGGCCGGACACCCTCCTACAATGAGCAGTTCTTC
J gene: TRBJ2-1
D gene: -
V gene: TRBV29-1
CDR3 length: 13
clone size: -

CDR3 protein: CAISESGDRGLYEQYF
CDR3 DNA: TGTGCCATCAGTGAGTCGGGGGACAGGGGGCTTTACGAGCAGTACTTC
J gene: TRBJ2-7
D gene: TRBD1
V gene: TRBV10-3
CDR3 length: 16
clone size: many

CDR3 protein: CASSLFVGFWRDSPYEQYF
CDR3 DNA: TGTGCCAGCAGCTTATTTGTGGGGTTTTGGCGGGACAGTCCCTACGAGCAGTACTTC
J gene: TRBJ2-7
D gene: -
V gene: TRBV7-2
CDR3 length: 19
clone size: -

CDR3 protein: CSARQSTNEKLFF
CDR3 DNA: TGCAGTGCTAGACAGTCAACTAATGAAAAACTGTTTTTT
J gene: TRBJ1-4
D gene: -
V gene: TRBV20-1
CDR3 length: 13
clone size: -

CDR3 protein: CSARAQDREQYF
CDR3 DNA: TGCAGTGCTAGGGCACAGGATCGCGAGCAGTACTTC
J gene: TRBJ2-7
D gene: -
V gene: TRBV20-1
CDR3 length: 12
clone size: few

CDR3 protein: CATSDLHQPQHF
CDR3 DNA: TGTGCCACCAGTGATTTGCATCAGCCCCAGCATTTT
J gene: TRBJ1-5
D gene: -
V gene: TRBV24-1
CDR3 length: 12
clone size: few

CDR3 protein: CAAASGKETQYF
CDR3 DNA: TGTGCAGCAGCTTCAGGGAAAGAGACCCAGTACTTC
J gene: TRBJ2-5
D gene: -
V gene: TRBV7-2
CDR3 length: 12
clone size: -

CDR3 protein: CASSFLGLALGEQFF
CDR3 DNA: TGTGCCAGCAGCTTCCTCGGACTAGCCCTTGGTGAGCAGTTCTTC
J gene: TRBJ2-1
D gene: TRBD2
V gene: TRBV7-9
CDR3 length: 15
clone size: -

CDR3 protein: CASSLGPTGTGGEQYF
CDR3 DNA: TGCGCCAGCAGCTTGGGTCCGACCGGGACAGGGGGCGAGCAGTACTTC
J gene: TRBJ2-7
D gene: TRBD1
V gene: TRBV5-1
CDR3 length: 16
clone size: -

CDR3 protein: CSPLQRGGVHEQFF
CDR3 DNA: TGCAGTCCGCTCCAACGCGGGGGGGTCCATGAGCAGTTCTTC
J gene: TRBJ2-1
D gene: TRBD2
V gene: TRBV20-1
CDR3 length: 14
clone size: -

CDR3 protein: CASSQWQGLISYEQYF
CDR3 DNA: TGTGCCAGCAGCCAATGGCAGGGACTGATTTCCTACGAGCAGTACTTC
J gene: TRBJ2-7
D gene: -
V gene: TRBV3-1
CDR3 length: 16
clone size: -

CDR3 protein: CASRGGTENTEAFF
CDR3 DNA: TGTGCCAGCAGGGGAGGGACAGAGAACACTGAAGCTTTCTTT
J gene: TRBJ1-1
D gene: TRBD1
V gene: TRBV28
CDR3 length: 14
clone size: -

CDR3 protein: CASSQDYVITDTQYF
CDR3 DNA: TGCGCCAGCAGCCAAGATTACGTGATTACAGATACGCAGTATTTT
J gene: TRBJ2-3
D gene: -
V gene: TRBV4-3
CDR3 length: 15
clone size: -

CDR3 protein: CAGSLVASGSYVQYF
CDR3 DNA: TGTGCCGGCAGCTTAGTGGCTAGCGGGAGCTACGTGCAGTACTTC
J gene: TRBJ2-7
D gene: TRBD2
V gene: TRBV7-9
CDR3 length: 15
clone size: once

CDR3 protein: CSANGLAGPSHAATQYF
CDR3 DNA: TGCAGTGCTAACGGACTAGCGGGCCCTTCACACGCAGCTACGCAGTATTTT
J gene: TRBJ2-3
D gene: TRBD2
V gene: TRBV20-1
CDR3 length: 17
clone size: -

CDR3 protein: CASSPHLGEQYF
CDR3 DNA: TGTGCCAGCAGCCCCCATCTCGGCGAGCAGTACTTC
J gene: TRBJ2-7
D gene: -
V gene: TRBV9
CDR3 length: 12
clone size: few

CDR3 protein: CASSNHGLAGHNEQFF
CDR3 DNA: TGTGCCAGCAGCAATCACGGACTAGCGGGACACAATGAGCAGTTCTTC
J gene: TRBJ2-1
D gene: -
V gene: TRBV21-1
CDR3 length: 16
clone size: -

CDR3 protein: CASSNQTVSYNEQFF
CDR3 DNA: TGTGCCAGCAGCAACCAGACAGTCTCCTACAATGAGCAGTTCTTC
J gene: TRBJ2-1
D gene: -
V gene: TRBV7-3
CDR3 length: 15
clone size: once

CDR3 protein: CASSPRVAGNSGANVLTF
CDR3 DNA: TGTGCCAGCAGCCCCCGGGTAGCGGGGAACTCTGGGGCCAACGTCCTGACTTTC
J gene: TRBJ2-6
D gene: TRBD2
V gene: TRBV11-2
CDR3 length: 18
clone size: few

CDR3 protein: CASSSLGFNSREAFF
CDR3 DNA: TGTGCCAGCAGTTCCCTGGGTTTTAACAGCAGAGAAGCTTTCTTT
J gene: TRBJ1-1
D gene: -
V gene: TRBV12-3/TRBV12-4
CDR3 length: 15
clone size: once

CDR3 protein: CSVGRGLQETQYF
CDR3 DNA: TGCAGCGTTGGGAGGGGTCTCCAAGAGACCCAGTACTTC
J gene: TRBJ2-5
D gene: -
V gene: TRBV29-1
CDR3 length: 13
clone size: few

CDR3 protein: CASKLWTDNSPLHF
CDR3 DNA: TGTGCCAGCAAACTCTGGACAGATAATTCACCCCTCCACTTT
J gene: TRBJ1-6
D gene: -
V gene: TRBV27
CDR3 length: 14
clone size: -

CDR3 protein: CASSLSPPEGNQPQHF
CDR3 DNA: TGTGCCAGCAGTTTATCCCCTCCGGAGGGCAATCAGCCCCAGCATTTT
J gene: TRBJ1-5
D gene: -
V gene: TRBV27
CDR3 length: 16
clone size: -

CDR3 protein: CSARVLGHPQETQYF
CDR3 DNA: TGCAGTGCTAGAGTGCTAGGGCATCCCCAAGAGACCCAGTACTTC
J gene: TRBJ2-5
D gene: -
V gene: TRBV20-1
CDR3 length: 15
clone size: -

CDR3 protein: CAISESPGNTEAFF
CDR3 DNA: TGTGCCATCAGTGAGTCCCCAGGCAACACTGAAGCTTTCTTT
J gene: TRBJ1-1
D gene: -
V gene: TRBV10-3
CDR3 length: 14
clone size: -

CDR3 protein: CSVARSGRETQYF
CDR3 DNA: TGCAGCGTGGCCAGGAGCGGGAGGGAGACCCAGTACTTC
J gene: TRBJ2-5
D gene: TRBD2
V gene: TRBV29-1
CDR3 length: 13
clone size: few

CDR3 protein: CASSQVGGTGANVLTF
CDR3 DNA: TGTGCCAGCAGCCAAGTTGGAGGGACAGGGGCCAACGTCCTGACTTTC
J gene: TRBJ2-6
D gene: -
V gene: TRBV4-2
CDR3 length: 16
clone size: few

CDR3 protein: CASSYSGTGNKYF
CDR3 DNA: TGTGCCAGCAGTTACTCCGGGACAGGGAACAAGTACTTC
J gene: TRBJ2-4
D gene: TRBD1
V gene: TRBV2
CDR3 length: 13
clone size: -

CDR3 protein: CASNPSAGAAGANVLTF
CDR3 DNA: TGTGCCAGCAACCCCTCAGCGGGAGCTGCTGGGGCCAACGTCCTGACTTTC
J gene: TRBJ2-6
D gene: TRBD2
V gene: TRBV6-1
CDR3 length: 17
clone size: -

CDR3 protein: CASSHTDTGTSMPLAKNIQYF
CDR3 DNA: TGTGCCAGCAGCCACACGGACACCGGGACTAGCATGCCCCTAGCCAAAAACATTCAGTACTTC
J gene: TRBJ2-4
D gene: TRBD2
V gene: TRBV3-1
CDR3 length: 21
clone size: -

CDR3 protein: CASSEPGPNEQFF
CDR3 DNA: TGCGCCAGCAGTGAACCGGGGCCGAATGAGCAGTTCTTC
J gene: TRBJ2-1
D gene: -
V gene: TRBV10-2
CDR3 length: 13
clone size: -

CDR3 protein: CASSPRGPTSGANVLTF
CDR3 DNA: TGTGCCAGCTCACCAAGGGGCCCCACCTCTGGGGCCAACGTCCTGACTTTC
J gene: TRBJ2-6
D gene: -
V gene: TRBV18
CDR3 length: 17
clone size: -

CDR3 protein: CASSHRLAASYEQYF
CDR3 DNA: TGTGCCAGCAGCCATAGACTAGCAGCATCCTACGAGCAGTACTTC
J gene: TRBJ2-7
D gene: TRBD2
V gene: TRBV7-2
CDR3 length: 15
clone size: few

CDR3 protein: CASSLMAGQETQYF
CDR3 DNA: TGTGCCAGCAGCTTAATGGCAGGTCAAGAGACCCAGTACTTC
J gene: TRBJ2-5
D gene: -
V gene: TRBV7-9
CDR3 length: 14
clone size: few

CDR3 protein: CASSSASPSYNEQFF
CDR3 DNA: TGTGCCAGCAGCTCTGCGAGTCCCTCCTACAATGAGCAGTTCTTC
J gene: TRBJ2-1
D gene: -
V gene: TRBV9
CDR3 length: 15
clone size: few

CDR3 protein: CASSQSGLLPGQYF
CDR3 DNA: TGTGCCAGCAGCCAATCGGGGCTCCTCCCCGGGCAGTACTTC
J gene: TRBJ2-7
D gene: -
V gene: TRBV7-2
CDR3 length: 14
clone size: few

CDR3 protein: CASGIYEQYF
CDR3 DNA: TGTGCCAGCGGGATCTACGAGCAGTACTTC
J gene: TRBJ2-7
D gene: -
V gene: TRBV6-5
CDR3 length: 10
clone size: many

CDR3 protein: CSVGVEGRRQYF
CDR3 DNA: TGCAGCGTTGGAGTTGAGGGACGGAGGCAGTACTTC
J gene: TRBJ2-4
D gene: -
V gene: TRBV29-1
CDR3 length: 12
clone size: -

CDR3 protein: CASSLQGLAGGLGTDTQYF
CDR3 DNA: TGTGCCAGCAGTTTACAAGGTCTAGCGGGAGGTCTAGGGACAGATACGCAGTATTTT
J gene: TRBJ2-3
D gene: TRBD2
V gene: TRBV7-2
CDR3 length: 19
clone size: -

CDR3 protein: CASSSIRDRDSGANVLTF
CDR3 DNA: TGTGCCAGCAGCTCGATCCGGGACAGGGACTCTGGGGCCAACGTCCTGACTTTC
J gene: TRBJ2-6
D gene: TRBD1
V gene: TRBV5-6
CDR3 length: 18
clone size: few

CDR3 protein: CAISGHPAGTGPTKLFF
CDR3 DNA: TGTGCCATCAGTGGCCATCCTGCCGGGACAGGGCCTACAAAACTGTTTTTT
J gene: TRBJ1-4
D gene: TRBD1
V gene: TRBV10-3
CDR3 length: 17
clone size: few

CDR3 protein: CSARVASGRLSYNEQFF
CDR3 DNA: TGCAGTGCTAGAGTCGCTAGCGGGAGGTTATCCTACAATGAGCAGTTCTTC
J gene: TRBJ2-1
D gene: TRBD2
V gene: TRBV20-1
CDR3 length: 17
clone size: few

CDR3 protein: CSARDLDREGIYEQYF
CDR3 DNA: TGCAGTGCTAGAGACCTGGACAGGGAAGGTATCTACGAGCAGTACTTC
J gene: TRBJ2-7
D gene: TRBD1
V gene: TRBV20-1
CDR3 length: 16
clone size: -

CDR3 protein: CSVEGGWGNGYTF
CDR3 DNA: TGCAGCGTTGAAGGAGGCTGGGGGAATGGCTACACCTTC
J gene: TRBJ1-2
D gene: -
V gene: TRBV29-1
CDR3 length: 13
clone size: -

CDR3 protein: CASSLAGQDTQYF
CDR3 DNA: TGTGCCAGCAGCTTAGCGGGGCAGGATACGCAGTATTTT
J gene: TRBJ2-3
D gene: -
V gene: TRBV7-9
CDR3 length: 13
clone size: -

CDR3 protein: CASRQTANTGELFF
CDR3 DNA: TGTGCCAGCAGGCAGACAGCGAACACCGGGGAGCTGTTTTTT
J gene: TRBJ2-2
D gene: -
V gene: TRBV28
CDR3 length: 14
clone size: -

CDR3 protein: CASSPREPSYNEQYF
CDR3 DNA: TGTGCCAGCAGCCCTCGGGAGCCGTCCTACAATGAGCAGTACTTC
J gene: TRBJ2-7
D gene: -
V gene: TRBV7-2
CDR3 length: 15
clone size: -